This T cell receptor beta chain was identified during a study of cytomegalovirus exposure and HLA in healthy donors. V dropped 3 bases and J dropped 4 bases, with 19 bases sitting between them. CDR1 is MDHEN and CDR2 is SYDVKM in the germline V gene. The length of the CDR3 is 17 residues. The PCR was carried out with 60 Vbeta primers and 13 Jbeta primers. TCRdb's table, derived via immunoSEQ multiplex PCR, lists solely in-frame clones and lacks some. Here the sample spans over 75,000 clones, roughly 10% being singletons. This clone was seen a few times. The J gene is TRBJ2-1, the V gene TRBV28; possibly TRBD2 for D (7 bases). This TCR derives from a man in his fifties in good health and CMV-seropositive. Material: PBMCs. CDR3 coding DNA: TGTGCCAGCAGTTTCACAGGGAGGGGTCGATGGTACAATGAGCAGTTCTTC. Translation: CASSFTGRGRWYNEQFF.